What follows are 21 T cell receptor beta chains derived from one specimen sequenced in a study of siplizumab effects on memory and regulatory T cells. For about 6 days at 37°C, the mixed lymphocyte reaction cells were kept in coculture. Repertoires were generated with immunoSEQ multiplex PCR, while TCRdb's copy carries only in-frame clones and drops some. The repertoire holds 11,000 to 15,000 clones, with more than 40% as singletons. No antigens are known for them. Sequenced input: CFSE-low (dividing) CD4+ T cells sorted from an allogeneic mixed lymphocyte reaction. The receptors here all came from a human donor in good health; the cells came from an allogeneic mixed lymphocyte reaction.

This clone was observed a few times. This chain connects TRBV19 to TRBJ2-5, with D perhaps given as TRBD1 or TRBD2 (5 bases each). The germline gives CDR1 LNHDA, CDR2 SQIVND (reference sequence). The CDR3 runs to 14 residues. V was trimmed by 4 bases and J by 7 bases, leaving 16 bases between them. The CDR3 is CASSKTGAARTQYF. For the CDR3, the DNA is TGTGCCAGTAGTAAAACCGGGGCCGCAAGGACCCAGTACTTC.

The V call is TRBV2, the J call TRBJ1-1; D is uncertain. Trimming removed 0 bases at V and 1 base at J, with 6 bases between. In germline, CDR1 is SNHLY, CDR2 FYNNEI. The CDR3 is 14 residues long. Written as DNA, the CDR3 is TGTGCCAGCAGTGAAGCTCTGGGGAACACTGAAGCTTTCTTT. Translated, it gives CASSEALGNTEAFF.

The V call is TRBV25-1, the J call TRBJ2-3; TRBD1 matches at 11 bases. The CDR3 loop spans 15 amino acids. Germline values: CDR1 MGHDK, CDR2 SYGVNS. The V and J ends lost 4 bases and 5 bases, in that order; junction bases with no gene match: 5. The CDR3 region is CASSGWDRGLDTQYF. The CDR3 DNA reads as TGTGCCAGCAGTGGTTGGGACAGGGGGTTAGATACGCAGTATTTT.

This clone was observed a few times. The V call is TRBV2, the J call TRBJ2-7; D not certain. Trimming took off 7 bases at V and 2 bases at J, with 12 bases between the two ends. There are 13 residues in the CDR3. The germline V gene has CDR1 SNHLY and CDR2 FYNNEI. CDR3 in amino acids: CASNPVGPYEQYF. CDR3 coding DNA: TGTGCCAGCAACCCGGTCGGTCCCTACGAGCAGTACTTC.

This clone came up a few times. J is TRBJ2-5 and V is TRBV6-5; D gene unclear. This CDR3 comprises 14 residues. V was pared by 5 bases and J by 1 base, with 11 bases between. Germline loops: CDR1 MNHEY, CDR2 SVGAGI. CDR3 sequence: CASSIGRAQETQYF. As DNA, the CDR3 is TGTGCCAGCAGTATCGGACGGGCCCAAGAGACCCAGTACTTC.

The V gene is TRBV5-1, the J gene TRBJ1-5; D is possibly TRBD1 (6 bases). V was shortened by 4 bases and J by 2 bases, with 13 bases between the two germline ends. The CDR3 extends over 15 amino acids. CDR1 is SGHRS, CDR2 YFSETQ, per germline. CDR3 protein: CASSSGGGGNQPQHF. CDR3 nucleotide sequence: TGCGCCAGCAGCAGCGGAGGGGGGGGCAATCAGCCCCAGCATTTT.

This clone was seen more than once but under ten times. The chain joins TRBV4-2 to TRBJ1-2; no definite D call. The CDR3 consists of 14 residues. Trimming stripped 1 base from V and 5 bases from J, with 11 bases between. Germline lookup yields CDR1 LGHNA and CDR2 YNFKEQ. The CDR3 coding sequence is TGTGCCAGCAGCCAAGGCCTGACAAATTATGGCTACACCTTC. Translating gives CASSQGLTNYGYTF.

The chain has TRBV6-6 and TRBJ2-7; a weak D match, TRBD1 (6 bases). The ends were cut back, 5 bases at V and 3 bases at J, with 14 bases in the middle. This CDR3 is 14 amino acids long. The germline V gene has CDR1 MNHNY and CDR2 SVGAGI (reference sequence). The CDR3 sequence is CASSRSGTSYEQYF. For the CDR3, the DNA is TGTGCCAGCAGTAGATCCGGGACAAGCTACGAGCAGTACTTC.

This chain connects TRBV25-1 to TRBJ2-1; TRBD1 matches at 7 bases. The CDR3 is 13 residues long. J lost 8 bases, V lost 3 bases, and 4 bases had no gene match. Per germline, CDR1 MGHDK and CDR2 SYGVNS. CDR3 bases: TGTGCCAGCAGTGAGGGAGACAGGGATGAGCAGTTCTTC. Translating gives CASSEGDRDEQFF.

Written as DNA, the CDR3 is TGTGCCAGCAGCGGGAGCTCCTACAATGAGCAGTTCTTC. Its protein product is CASSGSSYNEQFF. V is TRBV6-5 and J is TRBJ2-1; possible D gene TRBD2, 6 bases. The CDR3 totals 13 residues. V was pared by 6 bases and J by 0 bases, with 6 bases between. Germline values: CDR1 MNHEY, CDR2 SVGAGI.

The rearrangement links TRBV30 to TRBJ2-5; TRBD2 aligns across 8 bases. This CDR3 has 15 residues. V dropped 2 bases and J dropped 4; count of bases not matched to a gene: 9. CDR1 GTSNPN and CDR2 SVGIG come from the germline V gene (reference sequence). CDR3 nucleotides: TGTGCCTGGAGTCCCGGACTAGCATCTCCAGAGACCCAGTACTTC. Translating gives CAWSPGLASPETQYF.

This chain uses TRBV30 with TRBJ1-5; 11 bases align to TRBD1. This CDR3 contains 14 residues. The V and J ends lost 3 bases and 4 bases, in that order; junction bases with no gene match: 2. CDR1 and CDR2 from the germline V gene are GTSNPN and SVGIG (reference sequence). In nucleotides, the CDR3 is TGTGCCTGGAGGGGGACAGGGGGTAATCAGCCCCAGCATTTT. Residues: CAWRGTGGNQPQHF.

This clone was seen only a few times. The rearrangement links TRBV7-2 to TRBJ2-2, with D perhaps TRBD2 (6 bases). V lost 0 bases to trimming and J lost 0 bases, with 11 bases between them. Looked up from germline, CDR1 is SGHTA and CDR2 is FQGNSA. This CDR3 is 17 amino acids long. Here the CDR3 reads CASSLAPSATNTGELFF. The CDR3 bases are TGTGCCAGCAGCTTAGCTCCTAGCGCTACGAACACCGGGGAGCTGTTTTTT.

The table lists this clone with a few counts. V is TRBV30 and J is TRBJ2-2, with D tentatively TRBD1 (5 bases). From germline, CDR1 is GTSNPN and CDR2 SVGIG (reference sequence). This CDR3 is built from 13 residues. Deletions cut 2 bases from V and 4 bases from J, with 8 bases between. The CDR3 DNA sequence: TGTGCCTGGAGTCGACAGCGCACCGGGGAGCTGTTTTTT. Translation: CAWSRQRTGELFF.

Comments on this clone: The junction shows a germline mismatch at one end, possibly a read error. Written as DNA, the CDR3 is TGTGCCAGCAGCCTAGGGACACCGAACACTGAAGCTTTCTTT. Amino acid sequence: CASSLGTPNTEAFF. This sequence joins TRBV13 and TRBJ1-1, with D perhaps matching TRBD1 (6 bases). Germline assignment: CDR1 PRHDT and CDR2 FYEKMQ (reference sequence). The CDR3 covers 14 residues.

CDR3 coding DNA: TGTGCCAGCAGCCGCCAAGAATACTACGAGCAGTACTTC. It is translated as CASSRQEYYEQYF. The gene calls are TRBV7-9 and TRBJ2-7; D is uncertain. CDR1 and CDR2 from the germline V gene are SEHNR and FQNEAQ (reference sequence). The CDR3 sequence is 13 residues long. Trimming took 5 bases from V and 3 from J, leaving 11 bases between them.

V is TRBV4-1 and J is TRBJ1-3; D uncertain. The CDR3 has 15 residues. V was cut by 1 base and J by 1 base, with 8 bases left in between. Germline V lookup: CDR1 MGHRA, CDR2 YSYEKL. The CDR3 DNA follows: TGCGCCAGCAGCCAAGGCGGCTTATCTGGAAACACCATATATTTT. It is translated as CASSQGGLSGNTIYF.

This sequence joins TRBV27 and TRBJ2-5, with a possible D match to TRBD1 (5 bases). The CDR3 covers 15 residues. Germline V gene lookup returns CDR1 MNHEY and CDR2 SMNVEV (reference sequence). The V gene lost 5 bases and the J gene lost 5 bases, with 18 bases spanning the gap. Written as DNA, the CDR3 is TGTGCCAGCAGTCCGAGCCTCCTTAAGGGGGAGACCCAGTACTTC. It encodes CASSPSLLKGETQYF.

Here the CDR3 reads CASSLNQAGAQETQYF. DNA for the CDR3: TGTGCCAGCAGCTTAAACCAAGCGGGGGCCCAAGAGACCCAGTACTTC. The J gene is TRBJ2-5, the V gene TRBV7-2; 8 bases are shared with TRBD2. The germline gives CDR1 SGHTA, CDR2 FQGNSA. This CDR3 has 16 residues. The J segment lost 1 base and the V segment lost 2 bases, leaving 6 bases of the junction unmatched.

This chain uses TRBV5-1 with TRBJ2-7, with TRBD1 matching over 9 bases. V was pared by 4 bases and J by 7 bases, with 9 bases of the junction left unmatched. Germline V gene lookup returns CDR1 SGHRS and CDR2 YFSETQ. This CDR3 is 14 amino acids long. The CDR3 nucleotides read TGCGCCAGCAGCAGTTCGGGACAGGGTCGAGAGCAGTACTTC. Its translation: CASSSSGQGREQYF.

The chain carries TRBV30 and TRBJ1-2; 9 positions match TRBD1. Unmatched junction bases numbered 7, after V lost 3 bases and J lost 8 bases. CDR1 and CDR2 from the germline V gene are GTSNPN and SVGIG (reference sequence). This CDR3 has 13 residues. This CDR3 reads CAWSLQGAEGYTF. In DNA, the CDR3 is TGTGCCTGGAGCCTACAGGGGGCCGAAGGCTACACCTTC.